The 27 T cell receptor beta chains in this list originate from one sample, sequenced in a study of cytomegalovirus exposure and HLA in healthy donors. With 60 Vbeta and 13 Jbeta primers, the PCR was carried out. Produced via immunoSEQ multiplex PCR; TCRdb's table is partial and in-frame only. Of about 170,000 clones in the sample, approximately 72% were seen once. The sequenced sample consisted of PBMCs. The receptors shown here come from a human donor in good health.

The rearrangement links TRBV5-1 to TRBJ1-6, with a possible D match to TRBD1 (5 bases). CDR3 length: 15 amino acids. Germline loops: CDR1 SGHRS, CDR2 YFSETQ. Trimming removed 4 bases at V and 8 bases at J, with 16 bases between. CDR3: CASSAGGRVDSPLHF. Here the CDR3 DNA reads TGCGCCAGCAGCGCCGGCGGCAGGGTAGATTCACCCCTCCACTTT.

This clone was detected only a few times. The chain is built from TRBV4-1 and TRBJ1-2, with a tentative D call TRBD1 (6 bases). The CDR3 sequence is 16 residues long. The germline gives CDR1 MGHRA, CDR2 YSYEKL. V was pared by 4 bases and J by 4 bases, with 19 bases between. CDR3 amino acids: CASSPRMVGASYGYTF. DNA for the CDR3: TGCGCCAGCAGCCCCAGGATGGTGGGGGCCTCCTATGGCTACACCTTC.

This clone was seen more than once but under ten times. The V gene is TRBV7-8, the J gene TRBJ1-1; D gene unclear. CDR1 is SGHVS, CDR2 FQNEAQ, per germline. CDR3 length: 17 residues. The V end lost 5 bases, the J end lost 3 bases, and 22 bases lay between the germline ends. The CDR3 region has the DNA TGTGCCAGCAGCCCGGAGCGGGCGGGGTTAGGACACACTGAAGCTTTCTTT. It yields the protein CASSPERAGLGHTEAFF.

The CDR3 loop is CASSQWSGRGDTQYF. CDR3 bases: TGCGCCAGCAGCCAATGGTCAGGGCGGGGGGATACGCAGTATTTT. The chain is built from TRBV4-3 and TRBJ2-3; 7 nucleotides line up with TRBD2. Germline values: CDR1 LGHNA, CDR2 YSLEER. The V and J ends lost 2 bases and 6 bases, in that order; junction bases with no gene match: 8. CDR3 length: 15 amino acids.

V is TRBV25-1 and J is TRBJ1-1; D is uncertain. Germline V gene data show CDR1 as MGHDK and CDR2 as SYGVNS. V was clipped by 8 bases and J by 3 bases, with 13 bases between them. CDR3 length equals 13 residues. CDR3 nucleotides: TGTGCCAGCCAGACGTCGGGGTACACTGAAGCTTTCTTT. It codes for CASQTSGYTEAFF.

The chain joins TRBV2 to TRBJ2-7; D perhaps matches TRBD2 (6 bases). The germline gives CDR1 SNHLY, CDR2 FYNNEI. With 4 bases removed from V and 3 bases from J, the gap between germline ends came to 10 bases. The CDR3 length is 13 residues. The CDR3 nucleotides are TGTGCCAGCAGTGCATGGGGGGTCTACGAGCAGTACTTC. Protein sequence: CASSAWGVYEQYF.

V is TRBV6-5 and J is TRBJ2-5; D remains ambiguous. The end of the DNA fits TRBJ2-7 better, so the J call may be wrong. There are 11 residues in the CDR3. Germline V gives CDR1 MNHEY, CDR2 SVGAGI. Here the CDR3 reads CASSTPYEQYF. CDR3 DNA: TGTGCCAGCAGTACCCCCTACGAGCAGTACTTC.

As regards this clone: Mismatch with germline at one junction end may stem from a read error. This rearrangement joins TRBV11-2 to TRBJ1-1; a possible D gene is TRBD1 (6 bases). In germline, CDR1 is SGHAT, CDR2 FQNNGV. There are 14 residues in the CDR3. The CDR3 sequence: CASSGPDRSTEVFF. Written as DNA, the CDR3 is TGTGCCAGCAGTGGCCCAGACAGGTCGACTGAAGTTTTCTTT.

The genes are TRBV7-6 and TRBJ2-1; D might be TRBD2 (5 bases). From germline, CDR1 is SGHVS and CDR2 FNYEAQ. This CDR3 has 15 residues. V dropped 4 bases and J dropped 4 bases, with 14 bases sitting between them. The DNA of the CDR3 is TGTGCCAGCAGCTCCGTAGCCCGGACTTACAATGAGCAGTTCTTC. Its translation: CASSSVARTYNEQFF.

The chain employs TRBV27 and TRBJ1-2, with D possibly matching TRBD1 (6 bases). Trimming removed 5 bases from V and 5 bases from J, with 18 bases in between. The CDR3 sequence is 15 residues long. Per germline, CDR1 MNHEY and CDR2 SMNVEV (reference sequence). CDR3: CASSPTGPASYGYTF. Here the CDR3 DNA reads TGTGCCAGCAGTCCGACAGGTCCGGCTAGTTATGGCTACACCTTC.

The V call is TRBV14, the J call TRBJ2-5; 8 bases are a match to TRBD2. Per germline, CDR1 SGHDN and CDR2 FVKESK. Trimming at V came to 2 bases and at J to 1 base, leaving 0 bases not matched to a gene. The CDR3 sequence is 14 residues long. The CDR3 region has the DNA TGTGCCAGCAGCCAACGGGGGGGCCAAGAGACCCAGTACTTC. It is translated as CASSQRGGQETQYF.

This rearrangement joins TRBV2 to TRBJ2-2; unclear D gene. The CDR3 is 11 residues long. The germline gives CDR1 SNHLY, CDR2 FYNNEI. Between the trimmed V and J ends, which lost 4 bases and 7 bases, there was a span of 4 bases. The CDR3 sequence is CASSVYGELFF. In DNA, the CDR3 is TGTGCCAGCAGTGTTTACGGGGAGCTGTTTTTT. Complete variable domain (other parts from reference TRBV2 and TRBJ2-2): EPEVTQTPSHQVTQMGQEVILRCVPISNHLYFYWYRQILGQKVEFLVSFYNNEISEKSEIFDDQFSVERPDGSNFTLKIRSTKLEDSAMYFCASSVYGELFFGEGSRLTVL.

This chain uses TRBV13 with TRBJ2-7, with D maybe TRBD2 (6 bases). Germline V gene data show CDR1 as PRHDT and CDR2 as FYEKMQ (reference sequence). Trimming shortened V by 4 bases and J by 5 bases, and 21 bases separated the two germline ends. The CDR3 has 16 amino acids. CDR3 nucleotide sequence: TGTGCCAGCAGCTCCACCGCGGGACCCCTCTACCACGAGCAGTACTTC. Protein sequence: CASSSTAGPLYHEQYF.

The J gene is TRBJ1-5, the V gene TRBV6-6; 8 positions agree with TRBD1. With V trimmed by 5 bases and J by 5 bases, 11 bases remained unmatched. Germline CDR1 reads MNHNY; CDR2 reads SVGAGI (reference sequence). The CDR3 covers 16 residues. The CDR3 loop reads CASSLTDRAGYQPQHF. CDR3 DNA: TGTGCCAGCAGTCTGACGGACAGGGCCGGCTATCAGCCCCAGCATTTT.

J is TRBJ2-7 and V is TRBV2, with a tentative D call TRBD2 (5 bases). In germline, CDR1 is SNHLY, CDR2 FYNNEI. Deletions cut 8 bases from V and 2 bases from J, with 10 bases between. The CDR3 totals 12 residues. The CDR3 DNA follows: TGTGCCAGCGAGGGCCTAGCCTACGAGCAGTACTTC. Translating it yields CASEGLAYEQYF. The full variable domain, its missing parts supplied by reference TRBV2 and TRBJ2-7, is EPEVTQTPSHQVTQMGQEVILRCVPISNHLYFYWYRQILGQKVEFLVSFYNNEISEKSEIFDDQFSVERPDGSNFTLKIRSTKLEDSAMYFCASEGLAYEQYFGPGTRLTVT.

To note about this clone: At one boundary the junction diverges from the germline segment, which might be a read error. The CDR3 protein is CASSFERTGRIETQYF. As DNA, the CDR3 is TGTGCTAGCAGCTTCGAAAGGACAGGGAGGATAGAGACCCAGTACTTC. The chain links TRBV7-7 to TRBJ2-5; the match to TRBD1 covers 8 bases. The germline CDR1 and CDR2 sequences are SSHAT and FNYEAQ (reference sequence). The CDR3 is 16 amino acids.

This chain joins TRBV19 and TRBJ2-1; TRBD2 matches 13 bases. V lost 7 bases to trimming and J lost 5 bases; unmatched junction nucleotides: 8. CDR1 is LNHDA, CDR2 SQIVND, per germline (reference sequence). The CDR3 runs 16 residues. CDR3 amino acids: CASKGRLAGGNNEQFF. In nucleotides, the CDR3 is TGTGCCAGTAAGGGCAGACTAGCGGGGGGAAACAATGAGCAGTTCTTC.

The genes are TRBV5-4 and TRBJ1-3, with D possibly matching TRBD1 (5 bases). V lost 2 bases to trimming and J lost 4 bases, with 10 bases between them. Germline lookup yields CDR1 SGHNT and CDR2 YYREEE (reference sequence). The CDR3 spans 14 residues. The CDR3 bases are TGTGCCAGCAGCTTAGTCGGGGGGGGAAACACCATATATTTT. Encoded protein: CASSLVGGGNTIYF.

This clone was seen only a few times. CDR3 residues: CASSQGVGGALHNEQFF. The CDR3, as DNA: TGCGCCAGCAGCCAAGGGGTCGGGGGGGCATTGCACAATGAGCAGTTCTTC. The V call is TRBV4-3, the J call TRBJ2-1; 8 bases map to TRBD2. Unmatched junction bases numbered 10, after V lost 1 base and J lost 5 bases. The CDR3 is made up of 17 amino acids. CDR1 is LGHNA and CDR2 is YSLEER in the germline V gene.

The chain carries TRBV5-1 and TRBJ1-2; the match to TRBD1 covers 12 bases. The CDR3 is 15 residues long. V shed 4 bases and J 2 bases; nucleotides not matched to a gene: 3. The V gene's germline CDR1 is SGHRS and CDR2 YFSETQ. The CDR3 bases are TGCGCCAGCAGCGGGACAGGGGGCCTAAACTATGGCTACACCTTC. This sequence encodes CASSGTGGLNYGYTF.

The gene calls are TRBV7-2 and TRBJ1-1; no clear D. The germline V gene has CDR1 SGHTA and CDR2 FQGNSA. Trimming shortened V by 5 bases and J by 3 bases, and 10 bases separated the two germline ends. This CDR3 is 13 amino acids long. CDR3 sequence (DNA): TGTGCCAGCAGCCAACCGTCGGACACTGAAGCTTTCTTT. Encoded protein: CASSQPSDTEAFF. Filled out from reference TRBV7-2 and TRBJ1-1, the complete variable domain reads GAGVSQSPSNKVTEKGKDVELRCDPISGHTALYWYRQSLGQGLEFLIYFQGNSAPDKSGLPSDRFSAERTGGSVSTLTIQRTQQEDSAVYLCASSQPSDTEAFFGQGTRLTVV.

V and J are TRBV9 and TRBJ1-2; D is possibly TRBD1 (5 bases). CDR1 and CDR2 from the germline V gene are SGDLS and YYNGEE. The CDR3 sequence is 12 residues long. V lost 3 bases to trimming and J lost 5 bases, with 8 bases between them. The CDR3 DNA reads TGTGCCAGCAGCGGGGACTTTTATGGCTACACCTTC. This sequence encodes CASSGDFYGYTF.

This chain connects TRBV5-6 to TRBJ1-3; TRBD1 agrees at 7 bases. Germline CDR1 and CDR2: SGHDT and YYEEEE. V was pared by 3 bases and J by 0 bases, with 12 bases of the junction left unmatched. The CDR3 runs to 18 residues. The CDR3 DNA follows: TGTGCCAGCAGCTCGACCCGGGACAGCACTCCCTCTGGAAACACCATATATTTT. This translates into CASSSTRDSTPSGNTIYF. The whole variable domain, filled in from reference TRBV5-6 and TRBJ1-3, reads DAGVTQSPTHLIKTRGQQVTLRCSPKSGHDTVSWYQQALGQGPQFIFQYYEEEERQRGNFPDRFSGHQFPNYSSELNVNALLLGDSALYLCASSSTRDSTPSGNTIYFGEGSWLTVV.

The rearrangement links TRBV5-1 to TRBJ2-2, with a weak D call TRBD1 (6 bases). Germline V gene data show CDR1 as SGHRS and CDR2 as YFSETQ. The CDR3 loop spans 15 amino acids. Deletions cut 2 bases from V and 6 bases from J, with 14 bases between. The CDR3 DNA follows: TGCGCCAGCAGCTTAGGAACACAGGGTTCCGGGGAGCTGTTTTTT. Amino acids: CASSLGTQGSGELFF. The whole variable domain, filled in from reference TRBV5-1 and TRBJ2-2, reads KAGVTQTPRYLIKTRGQQVTLSCSPISGHRSVSWYQQTPGQGLQFLFEYFSETQRNKGNFPGRFSGRQFSNSRSEMNVSTLELGDSALYLCASSLGTQGSGELFFGEGSRLTVL.

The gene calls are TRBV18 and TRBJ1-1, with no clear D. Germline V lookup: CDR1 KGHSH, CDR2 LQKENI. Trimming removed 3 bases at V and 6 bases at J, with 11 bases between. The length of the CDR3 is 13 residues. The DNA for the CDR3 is TGTGCCAGCTCACCGAACCCGCTAGCTGAAGCTTTCTTT. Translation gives CASSPNPLAEAFF.

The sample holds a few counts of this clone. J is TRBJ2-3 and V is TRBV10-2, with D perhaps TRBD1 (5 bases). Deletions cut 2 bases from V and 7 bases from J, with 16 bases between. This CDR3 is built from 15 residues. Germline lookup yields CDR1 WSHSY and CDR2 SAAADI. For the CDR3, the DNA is TGCGCCAGCAGTGAGGGGGCAGTAGGGGTTTATACGCAGTATTTT. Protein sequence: CASSEGAVGVYTQYF.

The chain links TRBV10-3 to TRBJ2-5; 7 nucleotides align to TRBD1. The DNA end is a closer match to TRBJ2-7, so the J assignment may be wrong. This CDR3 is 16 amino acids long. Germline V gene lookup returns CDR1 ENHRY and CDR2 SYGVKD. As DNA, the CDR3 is TGTGCCATCAGTGAGTCCTCCGGGACAGCCCCCTACGAGCAGTACTTC. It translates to CAISESSGTAPYEQYF.